This TCR beta chain was captured by sequencing in a study of blood T cell repertoires in COVID-19. Study as a whole: COVID-19 samples from acute and convalescent phases originated in the United States, Italy and Spain. PBMCs, B-cell-depleted T cells, or T cells were the source of the cDNA or gDNA that made up the material.

Original data processing: Cell counts per sample came from amplifying reference gene primers. Measured with immunoSEQ multiplex PCR; TCRdb has only the in-frame clones, and not every one. V and J calls and clone size are those listed in that table; D and trimming were worked out from the DNA. This sample has roughly 220,000 clones, with around 80% found just once. The germline gives CDR1 MDHEN, CDR2 SYDVKM. J gave up 9 bases and V 6 bases, and 17 bases lay outside the gene matches. This CDR3 contains 17 residues. The source is a woman in her 70s with acute or convalescent COVID-19. The rearrangement joins TRBV28 to TRBJ2-5, with TRBD1 matching over 12 bases. The sequencing sample was made of peripheral blood. CDR3 DNA sequence: TGTGCCAGCAGCCCCGGGACAGGGGGCCCCACCAAGAGACCCCAGTACTTC. This codes for CASSPGTGGPTKRPQYF.